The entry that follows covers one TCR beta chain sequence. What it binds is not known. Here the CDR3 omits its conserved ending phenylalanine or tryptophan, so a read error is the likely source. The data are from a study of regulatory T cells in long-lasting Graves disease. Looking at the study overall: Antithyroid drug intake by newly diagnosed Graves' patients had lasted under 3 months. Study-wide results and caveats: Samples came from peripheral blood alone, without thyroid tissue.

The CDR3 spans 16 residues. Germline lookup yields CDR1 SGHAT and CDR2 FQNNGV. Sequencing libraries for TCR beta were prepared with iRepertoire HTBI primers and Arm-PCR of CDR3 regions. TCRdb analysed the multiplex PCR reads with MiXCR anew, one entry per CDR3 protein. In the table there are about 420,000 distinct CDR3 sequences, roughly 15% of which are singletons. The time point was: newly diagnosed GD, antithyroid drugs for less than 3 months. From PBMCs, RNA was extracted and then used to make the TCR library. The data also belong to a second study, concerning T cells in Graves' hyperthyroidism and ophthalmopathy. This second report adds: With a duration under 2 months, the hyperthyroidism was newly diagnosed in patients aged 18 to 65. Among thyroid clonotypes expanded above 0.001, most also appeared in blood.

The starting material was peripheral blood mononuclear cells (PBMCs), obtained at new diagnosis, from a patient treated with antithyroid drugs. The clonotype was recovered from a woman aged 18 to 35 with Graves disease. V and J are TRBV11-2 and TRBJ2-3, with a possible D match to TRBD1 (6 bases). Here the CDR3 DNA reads TGTGCCAGCAGCTTAGCACAGGGTCTTTTCACAGATAGGCAGTATGTT. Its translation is CASSLAQGLFTDRQYV.